Listed here are 2 T cell receptor beta chains from one sample, sequenced in a study of identical twins. TCRdb fed the 5' RACE reads into MiXCR, producing one record per CDR3 protein. This table holds about 390,000 distinct CDR3 sequences, around 9.7% found once. The sequenced sample was naive T cells sorted from blood. The receptors here all came from a woman aged 50 to 60 in good health.

This clonotype was counted between two and nine times. The rearrangement links TRBV12-3 or TRBV12-4 to TRBJ1-1; TRBD1 is a possible D gene (6 bases). The CDR3 covers 11 residues. Trimming removed 9 bases from V and 5 bases from J, with 10 bases in between. CDR3 region: CASQGWTEAFF. The CDR3 coding sequence is TGTGCCAGTCAGGGGTGGACTGAAGCTTTCTTT.

The sample holds many counts of this clonotype. The J gene is TRBJ1-1, the V gene TRBV4-1; D call uncertain. The CDR3 contains 15 residues. Trimming took off 1 base at V and 4 bases at J, with 13 bases between the two ends. Germline-derived CDR1 and CDR2 are MGHRA and YSYEKL. The CDR3 nucleotides read TGCGCCAGCAGCCAAGTAGAATTGGGTGCCACTGAAGCTTTCTTT. Residues: CASSQVELGATEAFF.